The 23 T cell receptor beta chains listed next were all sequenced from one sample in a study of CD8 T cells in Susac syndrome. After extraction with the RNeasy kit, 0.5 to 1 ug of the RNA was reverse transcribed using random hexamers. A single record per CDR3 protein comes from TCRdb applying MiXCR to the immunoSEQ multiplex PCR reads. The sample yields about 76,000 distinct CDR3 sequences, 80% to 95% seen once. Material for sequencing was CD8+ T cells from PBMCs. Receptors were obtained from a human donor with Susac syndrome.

CDR3 residues: CASSLRGKETQYF. The CDR3 DNA reads TGTGCCAGCAGCTTACGTGGGAAAGAGACCCAGTACTTC. The chain is built from TRBV13 and TRBJ2-5, with D uncertain. With 2 bases removed from V and 3 bases from J, the gap between germline ends came to 7 bases. The CDR3 totals 13 residues. Germline CDR1 and CDR2: PRHDT and FYEKMQ (reference sequence).

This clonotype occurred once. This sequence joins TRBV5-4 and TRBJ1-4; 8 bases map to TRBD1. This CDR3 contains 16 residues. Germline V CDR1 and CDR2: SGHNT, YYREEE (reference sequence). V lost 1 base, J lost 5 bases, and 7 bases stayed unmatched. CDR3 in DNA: TGTGCCAGCAGCTTGCAGTATGGGACAGGAAATGAAAAACTGTTTTTT. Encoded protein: CASSLQYGTGNEKLFF.

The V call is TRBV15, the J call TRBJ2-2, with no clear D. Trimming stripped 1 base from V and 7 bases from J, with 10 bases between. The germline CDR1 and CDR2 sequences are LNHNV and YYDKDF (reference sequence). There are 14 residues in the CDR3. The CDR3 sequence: CATSRAVLGGELFF. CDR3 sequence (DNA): TGTGCCACCAGCAGAGCCGTCCTCGGCGGGGAGCTGTTTTTT.

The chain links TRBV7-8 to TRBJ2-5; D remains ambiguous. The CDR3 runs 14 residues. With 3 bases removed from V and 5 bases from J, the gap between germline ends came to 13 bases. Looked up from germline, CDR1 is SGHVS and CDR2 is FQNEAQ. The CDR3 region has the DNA TGTGCCAGCAGCTTCGGGCAGGCCCCCGAGACCCAGTACTTC. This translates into CASSFGQAPETQYF.

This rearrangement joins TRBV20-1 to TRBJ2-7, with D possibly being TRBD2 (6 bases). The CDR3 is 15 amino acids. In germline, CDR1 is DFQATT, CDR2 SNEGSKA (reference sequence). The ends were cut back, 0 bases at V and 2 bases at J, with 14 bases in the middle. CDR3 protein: CSARDMTGEPYEQYF. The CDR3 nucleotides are TGCAGTGCTAGAGATATGACGGGAGAACCCTACGAGCAGTACTTC.

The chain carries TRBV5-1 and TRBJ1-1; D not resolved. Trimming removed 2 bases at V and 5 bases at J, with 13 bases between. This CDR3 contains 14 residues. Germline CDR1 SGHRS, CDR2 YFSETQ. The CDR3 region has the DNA TGCGCCAGCAGCTTACAAACGGAGTCAACTGAAGCTTTCTTT. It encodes CASSLQTESTEAFF.

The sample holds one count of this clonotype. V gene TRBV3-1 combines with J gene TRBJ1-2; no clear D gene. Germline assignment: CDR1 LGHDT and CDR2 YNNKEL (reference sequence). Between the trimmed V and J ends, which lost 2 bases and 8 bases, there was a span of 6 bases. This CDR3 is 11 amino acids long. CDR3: CASSQSGGYTF. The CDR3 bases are TGTGCCAGCAGCCAATCTGGGGGCTACACCTTC.

In nucleotides, the CDR3 is TGTGCCAGCAGCCTAGCGGGAGTATACGAGCAGTACTTC. It specifies CASSLAGVYEQYF. V gene TRBV6-2 or TRBV6-3 combines with J gene TRBJ2-7, with 10 bases aligning to TRBD2. Trimming cost V 6 bases and J 4 bases; bases outside gene matches: 3. The V gene's germline CDR1 is MNHEY and CDR2 SVGEGT. The CDR3 runs 13 residues.

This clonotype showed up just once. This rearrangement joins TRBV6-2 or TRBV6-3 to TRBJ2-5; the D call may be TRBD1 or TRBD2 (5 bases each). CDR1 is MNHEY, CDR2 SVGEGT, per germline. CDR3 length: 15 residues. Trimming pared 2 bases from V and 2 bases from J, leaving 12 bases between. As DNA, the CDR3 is TGTGCCAGCAGTTACCGGGACCTAGCACAAGAGACCCAGTACTTC. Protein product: CASSYRDLAQETQYF.

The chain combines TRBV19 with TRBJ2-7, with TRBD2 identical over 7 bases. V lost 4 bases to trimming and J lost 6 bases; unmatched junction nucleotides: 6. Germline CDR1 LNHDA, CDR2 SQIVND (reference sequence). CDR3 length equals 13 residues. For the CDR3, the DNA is TGTGCCAGTAGTACGACGCTAGCGGTCGAGCAGTACTTC. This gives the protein CASSTTLAVEQYF.

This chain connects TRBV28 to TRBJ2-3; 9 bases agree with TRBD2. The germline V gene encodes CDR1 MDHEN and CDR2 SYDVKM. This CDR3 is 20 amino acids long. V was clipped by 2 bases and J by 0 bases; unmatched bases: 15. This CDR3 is CASSLIPPRGGITSTDTQYF. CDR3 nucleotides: TGTGCCAGCAGTTTAATCCCACCGCGGGGGGGGATTACTAGCACAGATACGCAGTATTTT.

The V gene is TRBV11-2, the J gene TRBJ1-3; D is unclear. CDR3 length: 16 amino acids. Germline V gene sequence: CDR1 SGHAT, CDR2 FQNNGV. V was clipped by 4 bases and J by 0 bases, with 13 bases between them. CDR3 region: CASSSLNIGSGNTIYF. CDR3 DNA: TGTGCCAGCAGCTCACTTAACATTGGCTCTGGAAACACCATATATTTT.

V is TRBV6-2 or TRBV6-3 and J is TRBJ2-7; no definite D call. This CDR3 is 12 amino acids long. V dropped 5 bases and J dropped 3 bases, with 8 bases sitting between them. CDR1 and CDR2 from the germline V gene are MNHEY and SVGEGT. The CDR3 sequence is CASSPSHYEQYF. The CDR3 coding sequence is TGTGCCAGCAGTCCGAGCCACTACGAGCAGTACTTC.

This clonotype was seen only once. CDR3 coding DNA: TGTGCCAGCAGTCCGGGACAGGGAGCCGGGGAGCTGTTTTTT. Encoded protein: CASSPGQGAGELFF. The genes are TRBV6-4 and TRBJ2-2, with 9 bases matching TRBD1. The germline gives CDR1 MRHNA, CDR2 SNTAGT. This CDR3 has 14 amino acids. J was trimmed by 6 bases and V by 5 bases; bases with no gene match: 4.

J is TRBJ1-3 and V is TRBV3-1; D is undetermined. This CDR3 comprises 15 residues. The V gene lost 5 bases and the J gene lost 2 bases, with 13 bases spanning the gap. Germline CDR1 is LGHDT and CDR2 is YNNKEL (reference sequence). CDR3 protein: CASSSDAGTGNTIYF. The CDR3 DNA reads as TGTGCCAGCAGCTCCGACGCGGGAACTGGAAACACCATATATTTT. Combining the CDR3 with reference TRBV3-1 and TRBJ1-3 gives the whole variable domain DTAVSQTPKYLVTQMGNDKSIKCEQNLGHDTMYWYKQDSKKFLKIMFSYNNKELIINETVPNRFSPKSPDKAHLNLHINSLELGDSAVYFCASSSDAGTGNTIYFGEGSWLTVV.

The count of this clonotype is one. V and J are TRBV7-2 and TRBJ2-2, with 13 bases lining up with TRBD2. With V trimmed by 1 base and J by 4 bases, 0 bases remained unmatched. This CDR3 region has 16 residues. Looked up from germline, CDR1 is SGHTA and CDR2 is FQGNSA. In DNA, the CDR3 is TGTGCCAGCAGCTTAGGACTAGCGGGAGGCACCGGGGAGCTGTTTTTT. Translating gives CASSLGLAGGTGELFF.

The CDR3 nucleotides read TGTGCCAGCAGCCAAAGAGGAGCAGATGAAGCTTTCTTT. Translated: CASSQRGADEAFF. V gene TRBV3-1 combines with J gene TRBJ1-1; the D is unclear. Germline V gene sequence: CDR1 LGHDT, CDR2 YNNKEL (reference sequence). This CDR3 is 13 amino acids long. Trimming stripped 2 bases from V and 7 bases from J, with 11 bases between.

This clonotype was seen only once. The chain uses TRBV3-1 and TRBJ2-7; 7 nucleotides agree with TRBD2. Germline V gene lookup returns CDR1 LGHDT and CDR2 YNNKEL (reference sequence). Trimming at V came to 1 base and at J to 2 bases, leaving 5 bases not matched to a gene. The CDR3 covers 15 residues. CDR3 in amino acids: CASSQGAGVAYEQYF. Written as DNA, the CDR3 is TGTGCCAGCAGCCAAGGTGCGGGAGTGGCCTACGAGCAGTACTTC.

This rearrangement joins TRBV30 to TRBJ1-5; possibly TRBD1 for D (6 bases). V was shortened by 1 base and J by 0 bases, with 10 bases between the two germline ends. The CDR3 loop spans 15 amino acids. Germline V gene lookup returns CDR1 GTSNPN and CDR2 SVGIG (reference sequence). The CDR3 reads CAWSAGEYSNQPQHF. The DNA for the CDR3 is TGTGCCTGGAGTGCAGGGGAGTATAGCAATCAGCCCCAGCATTTT.

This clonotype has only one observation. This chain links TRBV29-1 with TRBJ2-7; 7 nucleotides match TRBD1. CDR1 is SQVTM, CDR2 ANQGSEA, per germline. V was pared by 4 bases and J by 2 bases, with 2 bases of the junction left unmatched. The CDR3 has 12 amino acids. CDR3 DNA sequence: TGCAGCGTTGTTGGACAGGCCTACGAGCAGTACTTC. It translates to CSVVGQAYEQYF.

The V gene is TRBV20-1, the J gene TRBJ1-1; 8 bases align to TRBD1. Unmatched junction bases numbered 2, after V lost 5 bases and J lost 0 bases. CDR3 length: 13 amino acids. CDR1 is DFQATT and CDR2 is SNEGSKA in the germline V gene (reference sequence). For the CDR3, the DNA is TGCAGTGCTGGGACAGGTCTGAACACTGAAGCTTTCTTT. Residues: CSAGTGLNTEAFF.

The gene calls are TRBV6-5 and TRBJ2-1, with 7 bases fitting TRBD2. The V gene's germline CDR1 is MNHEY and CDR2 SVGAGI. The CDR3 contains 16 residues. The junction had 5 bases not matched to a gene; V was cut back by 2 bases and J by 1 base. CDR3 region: CASSYVGGSSYNEQFF. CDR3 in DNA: TGTGCCAGCAGTTACGTAGGCGGGAGTTCCTACAATGAGCAGTTCTTC.

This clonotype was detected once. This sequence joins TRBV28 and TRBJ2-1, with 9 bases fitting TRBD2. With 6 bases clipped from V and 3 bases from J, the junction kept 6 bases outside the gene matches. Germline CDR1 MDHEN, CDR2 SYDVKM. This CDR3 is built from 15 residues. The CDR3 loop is CASRSGTSNYNEQFF. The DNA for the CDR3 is TGTGCCAGCAGATCCGGGACTAGCAACTACAATGAGCAGTTCTTC.